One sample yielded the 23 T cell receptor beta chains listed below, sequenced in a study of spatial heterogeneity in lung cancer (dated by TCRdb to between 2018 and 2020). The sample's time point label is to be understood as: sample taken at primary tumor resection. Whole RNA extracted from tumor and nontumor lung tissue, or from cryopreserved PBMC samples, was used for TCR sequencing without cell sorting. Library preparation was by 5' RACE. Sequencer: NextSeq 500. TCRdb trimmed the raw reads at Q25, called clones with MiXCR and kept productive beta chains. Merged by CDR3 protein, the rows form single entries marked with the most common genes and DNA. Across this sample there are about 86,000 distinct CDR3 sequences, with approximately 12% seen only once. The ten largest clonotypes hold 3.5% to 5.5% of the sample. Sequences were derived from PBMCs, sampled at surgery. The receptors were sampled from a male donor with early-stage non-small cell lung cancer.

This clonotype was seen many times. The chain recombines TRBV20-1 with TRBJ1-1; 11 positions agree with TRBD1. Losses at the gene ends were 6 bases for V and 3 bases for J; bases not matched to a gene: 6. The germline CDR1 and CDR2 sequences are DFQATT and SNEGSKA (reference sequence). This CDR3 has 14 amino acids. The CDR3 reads CSASLGQGDTEAFF. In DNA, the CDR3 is TGCAGTGCATCTTTGGGACAGGGGGACACTGAAGCTTTCTTT.

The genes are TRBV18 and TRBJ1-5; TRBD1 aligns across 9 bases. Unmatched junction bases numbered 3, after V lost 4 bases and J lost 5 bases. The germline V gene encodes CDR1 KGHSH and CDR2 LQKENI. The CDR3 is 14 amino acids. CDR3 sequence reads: CASSLGQGYQPQHF. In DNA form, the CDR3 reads TGTGCCAGCTCACTGGGACAGGGTTATCAGCCCCAGCATTTT.

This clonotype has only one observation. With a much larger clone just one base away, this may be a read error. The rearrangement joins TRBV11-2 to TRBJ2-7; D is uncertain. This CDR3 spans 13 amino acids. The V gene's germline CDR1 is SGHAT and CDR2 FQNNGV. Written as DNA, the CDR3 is TGTGCCGGCAGCTTAGCTCAGGACTACGAGCAGTACTTC. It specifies CAGSLAQDYEQYF.

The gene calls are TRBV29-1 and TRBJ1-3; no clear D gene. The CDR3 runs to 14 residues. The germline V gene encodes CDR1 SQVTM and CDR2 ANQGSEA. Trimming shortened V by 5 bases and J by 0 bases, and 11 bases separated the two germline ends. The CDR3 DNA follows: TGCAGCGTTCTTGACCCTATCTCTGGAAACACCATATATTTT. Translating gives CSVLDPISGNTIYF.

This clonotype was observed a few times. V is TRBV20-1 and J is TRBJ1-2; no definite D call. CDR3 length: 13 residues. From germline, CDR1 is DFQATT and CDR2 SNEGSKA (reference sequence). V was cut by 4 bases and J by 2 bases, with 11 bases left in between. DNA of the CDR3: TGCAGTGCTACCCCCGGGTCGAACTATGGCTACACCTTC. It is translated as CSATPGSNYGYTF.

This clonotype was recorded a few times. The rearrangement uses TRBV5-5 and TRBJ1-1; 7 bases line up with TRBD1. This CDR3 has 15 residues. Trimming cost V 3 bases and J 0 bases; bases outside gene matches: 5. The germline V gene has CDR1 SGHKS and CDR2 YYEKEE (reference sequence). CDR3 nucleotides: TGTGCCAGCAGCTGGACGGGACAGCTGAACACTGAAGCTTTCTTT. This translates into CASSWTGQLNTEAFF.

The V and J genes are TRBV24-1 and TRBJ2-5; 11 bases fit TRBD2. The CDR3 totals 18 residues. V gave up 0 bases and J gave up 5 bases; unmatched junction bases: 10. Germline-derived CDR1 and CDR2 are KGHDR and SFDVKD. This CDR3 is CATSDLPQTSGAGETQYF. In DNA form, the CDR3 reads TGTGCCACCAGTGATTTGCCCCAGACTAGCGGGGCTGGGGAGACCCAGTACTTC.

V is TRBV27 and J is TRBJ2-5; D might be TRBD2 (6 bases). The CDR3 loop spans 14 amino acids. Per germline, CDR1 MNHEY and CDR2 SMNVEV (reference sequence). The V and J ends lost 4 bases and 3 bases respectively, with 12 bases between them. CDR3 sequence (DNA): TGTGCCAGCAGTTCCCGGGGGAACGAAGAGACCCAGTACTTC. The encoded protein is CASSSRGNEETQYF.

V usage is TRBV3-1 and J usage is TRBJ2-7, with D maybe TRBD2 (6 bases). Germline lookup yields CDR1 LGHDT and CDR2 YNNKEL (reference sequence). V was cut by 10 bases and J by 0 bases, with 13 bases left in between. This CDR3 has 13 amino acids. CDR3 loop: CATGGRDSYEQYF. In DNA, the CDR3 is TGTGCCACCGGGGGACGGGACTCCTACGAGCAGTACTTC.

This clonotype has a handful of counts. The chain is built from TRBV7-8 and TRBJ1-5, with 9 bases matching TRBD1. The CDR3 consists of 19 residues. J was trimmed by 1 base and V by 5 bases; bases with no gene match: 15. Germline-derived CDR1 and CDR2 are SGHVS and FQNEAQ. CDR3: CASSLRDRVGFQSNQPQHF. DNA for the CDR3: TGTGCCAGCAGCCTCCGGGACAGGGTTGGATTCCAAAGCAATCAGCCCCAGCATTTT.

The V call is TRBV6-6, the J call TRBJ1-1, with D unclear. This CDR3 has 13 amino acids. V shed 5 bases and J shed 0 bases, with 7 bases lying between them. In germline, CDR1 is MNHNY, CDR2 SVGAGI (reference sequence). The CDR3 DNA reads TGTGCCAGCAGTCCTCTCTTGAACACTGAAGCTTTCTTT. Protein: CASSPLLNTEAFF.

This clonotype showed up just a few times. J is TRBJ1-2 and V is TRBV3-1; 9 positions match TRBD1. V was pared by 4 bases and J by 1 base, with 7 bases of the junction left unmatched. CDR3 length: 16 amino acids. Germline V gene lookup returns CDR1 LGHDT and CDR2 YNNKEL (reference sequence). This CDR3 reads CASSPTTGGINYGYTF. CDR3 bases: TGTGCCAGCAGCCCAACGACAGGGGGGATTAACTATGGCTACACCTTC. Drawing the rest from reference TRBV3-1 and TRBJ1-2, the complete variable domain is DTAVSQTPKYLVTQMGNDKSIKCEQNLGHDTMYWYKQDSKKFLKIMFSYNNKELIINETVPNRFSPKSPDKAHLNLHINSLELGDSAVYFCASSPTTGGINYGYTFGSGTRLTVV.

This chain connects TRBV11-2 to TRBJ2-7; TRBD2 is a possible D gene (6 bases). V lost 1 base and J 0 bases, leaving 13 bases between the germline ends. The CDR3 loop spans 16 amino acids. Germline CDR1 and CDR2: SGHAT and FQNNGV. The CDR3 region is CASSLVGGLDSYEQYF. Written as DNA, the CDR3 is TGTGCCAGCAGCTTAGTCGGAGGGTTGGACTCCTACGAGCAGTACTTC.

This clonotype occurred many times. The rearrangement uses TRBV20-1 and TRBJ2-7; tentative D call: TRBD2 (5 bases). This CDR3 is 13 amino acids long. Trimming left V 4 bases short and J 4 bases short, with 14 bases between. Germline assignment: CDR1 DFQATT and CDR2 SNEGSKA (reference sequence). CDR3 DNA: TGCAGTGCTACAACTCCTGGGGAGTACGAGCAGTACTTC. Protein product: CSATTPGEYEQYF.

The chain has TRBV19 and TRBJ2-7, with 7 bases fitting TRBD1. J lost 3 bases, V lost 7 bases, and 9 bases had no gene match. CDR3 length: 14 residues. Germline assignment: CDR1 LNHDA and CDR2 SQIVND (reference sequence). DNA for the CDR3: TGTGCCAGTATCCTTCCGGGACAGATCTACGAGCAGTACTTC. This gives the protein CASILPGQIYEQYF. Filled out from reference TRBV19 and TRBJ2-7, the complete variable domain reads DGGITQSPKYLFRKEGQNVTLSCEQNLNHDAMYWYRQDPGQGLRLIYYSQIVNDFQKGDIAEGYSVSREKKESFPLTVTSAQKNPTAFYLCASILPGQIYEQYFGPGTRLTVT.

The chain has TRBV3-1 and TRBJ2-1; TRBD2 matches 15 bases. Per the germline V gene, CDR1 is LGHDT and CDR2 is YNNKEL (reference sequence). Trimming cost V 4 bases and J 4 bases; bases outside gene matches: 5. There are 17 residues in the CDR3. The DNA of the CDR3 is TGTGCCAGCAGCCCACCGGGACTAGCGGGGGGTTACAATGAGCAGTTCTTC. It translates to CASSPPGLAGGYNEQFF.

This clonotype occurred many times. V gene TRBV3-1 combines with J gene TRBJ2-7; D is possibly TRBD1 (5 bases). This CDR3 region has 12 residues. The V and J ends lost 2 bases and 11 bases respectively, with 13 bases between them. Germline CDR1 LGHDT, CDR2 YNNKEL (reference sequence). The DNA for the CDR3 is TGTGCCAGCAGCCAAAGTACAGGTATCAAGTACTTC. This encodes CASSQSTGIKYF.

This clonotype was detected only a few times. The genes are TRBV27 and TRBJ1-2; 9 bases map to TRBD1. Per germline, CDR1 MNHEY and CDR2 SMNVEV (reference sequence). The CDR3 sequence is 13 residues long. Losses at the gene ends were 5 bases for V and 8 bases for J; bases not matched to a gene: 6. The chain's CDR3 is CASSPGTGSGYTF. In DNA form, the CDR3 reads TGTGCCAGCAGTCCCGGGACAGGGAGCGGCTACACCTTC.

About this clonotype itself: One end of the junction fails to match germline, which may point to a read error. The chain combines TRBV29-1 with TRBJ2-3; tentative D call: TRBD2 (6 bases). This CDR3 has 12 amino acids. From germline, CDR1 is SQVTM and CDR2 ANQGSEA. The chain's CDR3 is CSVDSPGSPHGF. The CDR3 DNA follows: TGCAGCGTGGATTCCCCCGGGAGTCCCCACGGGTTT.

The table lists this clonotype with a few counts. The CDR3 loop reads CASSLIPSGRGRETQYF. The CDR3 coding sequence is TGTGCCAGCAGCTTAATCCCTAGCGGGAGGGGACGAGAGACCCAGTACTTC. The chain joins TRBV7-3 to TRBJ2-5, with TRBD2 matching 12 bases. The length of the CDR3 is 17 residues. Trimming cost V 1 base and J 4 bases; bases outside gene matches: 7. Germline loops: CDR1 SGHTA, CDR2 FQGTGA.

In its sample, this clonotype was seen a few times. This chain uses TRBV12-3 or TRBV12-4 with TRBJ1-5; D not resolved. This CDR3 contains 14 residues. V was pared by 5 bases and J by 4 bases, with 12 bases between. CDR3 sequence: CASSHRPGNQPQHF. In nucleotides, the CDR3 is TGTGCCAGCAGTCACCGACCGGGGAATCAGCCCCAGCATTTT.

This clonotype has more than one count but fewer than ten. In nucleotides, the CDR3 is TGTGCCAGCAGTTTTTTTGAGGGGACAGGGAAGGACACCTTC. Protein product: CASSFFEGTGKDTF. V gene TRBV12-3 or TRBV12-4 combines with J gene TRBJ1-2; 9 bases line up with TRBD1. There are 14 residues in the CDR3. V shed 3 bases, J shed 12 bases, and the junction held 11 bases outside the gene matches.

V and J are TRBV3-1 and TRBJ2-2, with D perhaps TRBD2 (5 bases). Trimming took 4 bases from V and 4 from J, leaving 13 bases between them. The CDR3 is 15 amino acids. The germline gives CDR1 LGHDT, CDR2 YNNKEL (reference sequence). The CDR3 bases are TGTGCCAGCAGCCCCTGGCGGGCGGGCACCGGGGAGCTGTTTTTT. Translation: CASSPWRAGTGELFF. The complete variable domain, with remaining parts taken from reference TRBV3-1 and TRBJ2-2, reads DTAVSQTPKYLVTQMGNDKSIKCEQNLGHDTMYWYKQDSKKFLKIMFSYNNKELIINETVPNRFSPKSPDKAHLNLHINSLELGDSAVYFCASSPWRAGTGELFFGEGSRLTVL.